The 18 T cell receptor beta chains listed next were all sequenced from one sample in a study of T cells expressing NK-cell markers. TCRdb re-called the 5' RACE reads, yielding one record per CDR3 amino acid sequence without DNA. The repertoire table contains 150,000 or so distinct CDR3 sequences. The sequencing input was blood T cells: a sorted CD56 or NKG2C T cell subset, CD4+ or CD8+ T cells, or bulk PBMC T cells (not recorded which). Source of these receptors: a woman aged 18 to 75 in good health.

The chain has TRBV29-1 and TRBJ2-7; TCRdb outputs TRBD2, but without DNA this stays unchecked. The CDR3 contains 13 residues. Germline V CDR1 and CDR2: SQVTM, ANQGSEA. The CDR3 loop reads CSVGEDYSYEQYF.

The chain couples TRBV4-1 to TRBJ2-1; TCRdb's D gene call, TRBD2, goes unchecked for lack of DNA. The CDR3 is made up of 16 amino acids. The germline V gene has CDR1 MGHRA and CDR2 YSYEKL. The CDR3 is CASSQDTPSGPVEQFF.

The chain has TRBV24-1 and TRBJ2-1. Germline V gene sequence: CDR1 KGHDR, CDR2 SFDVKD. The CDR3 extends over 15 amino acids. CDR3 loop: CATSDPAWVGNEQFF.

The chain recombines TRBV3-1 with TRBJ2-3; TCRdb proposes TRBD1, but this gene call is untestable without DNA. This CDR3 has 15 amino acids. Germline V gene lookup returns CDR1 LGHDT and CDR2 YNNKEL (reference sequence). This CDR3 reads CASRPTGTRTDTQYF.

This sequence joins TRBV21-1 and TRBJ2-5; the D call from TCRdb, TRBD1, cannot be confirmed without DNA. TRBV21-1 is a pseudogene. The CDR3 length is 15 residues. The CDR3 loop is CASSKGGQGQETQYF.

The rearrangement links TRBV10-3 to TRBJ2-1; TCRdb picks TRBD2, but there is no DNA to check that call. The germline V gene has CDR1 ENHRY and CDR2 SYGVKD. The CDR3 sequence is 16 residues long. CDR3 region: CAISESLAGGYNEQFF.

The chain is built from TRBV20-1 and TRBJ1-1; TCRdb calls TRBD1, which cannot be checked without DNA. The CDR3 spans 13 residues. The germline V gene encodes CDR1 DFQATT and CDR2 SNEGSKA (reference sequence). The CDR3 loop reads CSAQKGGDTEAFF.

The chain carries TRBV18 and TRBJ2-7; TCRdb's D call of TRBD1 is untestable without DNA. This CDR3 comprises 16 residues. Germline assignment: CDR1 KGHSH and CDR2 LQKENI. The chain's CDR3 is CASSNVDRSNSYEQYF.

CDR3 protein: CASSGQPDPYNEQFF. V is TRBV5-1 and J is TRBJ2-1; checking the TCRdb D call of TRBD1 is not possible without DNA. CDR3 size: 15 residues. Germline CDR1 SGHRS, CDR2 YFSETQ.

The V gene is TRBV10-3, the J gene TRBJ2-6; TCRdb's assignment of TRBD1 cannot be checked, as there is no DNA. The germline V gene encodes CDR1 ENHRY and CDR2 SYGVKD. The CDR3 sequence is 18 residues long. CDR3 region: CAISESEGAGRGANVLTF.

The chain is built from TRBV6-1 and TRBJ2-7. The CDR3 extends over 13 amino acids. Germline loops: CDR1 MNHNS, CDR2 SASEGT. CDR3 loop: CASSEVKGTEQYF.

This sequence joins TRBV7-2 and TRBJ1-1; as DNA is missing, the TRBD1 call by TCRdb cannot be tested. The CDR3 has 14 residues. Germline-derived CDR1 and CDR2 are SGHTA and FQGNSA. CDR3 amino acids: CASSMRGRDTEAFF.

CDR3 sequence: CASSSPSGPKLSTDTQYF. The chain links TRBV7-3 to TRBJ2-3; TCRdb picks TRBD1, but there is no DNA to check that call. The CDR3 is 18 residues long. Germline values: CDR1 SGHTA, CDR2 FQGTGA.

CDR3 sequence: CASSVAEAKNTEAFF. V and J are TRBV2 and TRBJ1-1. The CDR3 runs 15 residues. The germline V gene encodes CDR1 SNHLY and CDR2 FYNNEI.

V and J are TRBV18 and TRBJ2-2; TCRdb indicates TRBD2, and absent DNA this call remains unverified. Germline V gene sequence: CDR1 KGHSH, CDR2 LQKENI. This CDR3 is built from 14 residues. The CDR3 is CASSPGLRTGELFF.

The chain is built from TRBV29-1 and TRBJ2-7; the TCRdb D gene call, TRBD1, has no DNA to confirm it. From germline, CDR1 is SQVTM and CDR2 ANQGSEA. This CDR3 is built from 14 residues. The CDR3 is CSVEEGARRGRQYF.

The chain combines TRBV5-1 with TRBJ2-7. Per germline, CDR1 SGHRS and CDR2 YFSETQ. The CDR3 totals 17 residues. Here the CDR3 reads CASSLSADPSSSYEQYF. Full variable domain (outside the CDR3, taken from reference TRBV5-1 and TRBJ2-7): KAGVTQTPRYLIKTRGQQVTLSCSPISGHRSVSWYQQTPGQGLQFLFEYFSETQRNKGNFPGRFSGRQFSNSRSEMNVSTLELGDSALYLCASSLSADPSSSYEQYFGPGTRLTVT.

The CDR3 loop is CASSLLSVEGHEQYF. The rearrangement joins TRBV5-1 to TRBJ2-7. Germline CDR1 SGHRS, CDR2 YFSETQ. The CDR3 is made up of 15 amino acids.